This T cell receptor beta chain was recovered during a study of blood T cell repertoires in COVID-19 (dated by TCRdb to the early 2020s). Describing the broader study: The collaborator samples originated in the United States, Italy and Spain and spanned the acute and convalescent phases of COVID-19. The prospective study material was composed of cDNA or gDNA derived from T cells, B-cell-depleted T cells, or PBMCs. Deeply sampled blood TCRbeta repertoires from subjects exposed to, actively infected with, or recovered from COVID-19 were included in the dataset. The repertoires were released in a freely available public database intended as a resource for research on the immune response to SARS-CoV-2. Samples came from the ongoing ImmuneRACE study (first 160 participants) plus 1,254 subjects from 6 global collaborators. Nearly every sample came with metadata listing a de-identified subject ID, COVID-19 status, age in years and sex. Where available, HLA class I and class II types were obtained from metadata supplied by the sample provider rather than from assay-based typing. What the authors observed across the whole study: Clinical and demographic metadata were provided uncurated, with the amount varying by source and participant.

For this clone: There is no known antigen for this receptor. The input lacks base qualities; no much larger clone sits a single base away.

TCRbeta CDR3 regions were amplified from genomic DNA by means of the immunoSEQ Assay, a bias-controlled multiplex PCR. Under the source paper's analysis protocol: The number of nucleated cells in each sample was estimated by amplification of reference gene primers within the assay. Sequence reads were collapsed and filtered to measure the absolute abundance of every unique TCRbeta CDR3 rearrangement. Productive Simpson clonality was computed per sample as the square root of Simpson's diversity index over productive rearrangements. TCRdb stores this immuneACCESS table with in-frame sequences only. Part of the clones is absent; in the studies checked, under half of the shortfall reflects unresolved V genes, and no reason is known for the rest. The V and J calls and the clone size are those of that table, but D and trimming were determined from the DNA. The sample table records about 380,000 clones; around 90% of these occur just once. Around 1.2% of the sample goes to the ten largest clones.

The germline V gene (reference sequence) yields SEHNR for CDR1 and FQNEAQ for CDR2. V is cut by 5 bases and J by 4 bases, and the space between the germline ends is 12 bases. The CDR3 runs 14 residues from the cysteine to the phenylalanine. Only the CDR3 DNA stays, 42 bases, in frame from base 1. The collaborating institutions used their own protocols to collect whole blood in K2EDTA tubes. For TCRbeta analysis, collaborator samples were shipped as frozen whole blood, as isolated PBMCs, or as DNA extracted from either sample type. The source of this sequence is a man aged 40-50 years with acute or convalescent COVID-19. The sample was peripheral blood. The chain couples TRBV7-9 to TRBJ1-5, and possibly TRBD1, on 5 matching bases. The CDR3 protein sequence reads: CASSPGGGNQPQHF. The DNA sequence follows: TGTGCCAGCAGCCCTGGGGGGGGTAATCAGCCCCAGCATTTT.